This T cell receptor beta chain was documented in a study of T cells in Graves' hyperthyroidism and ophthalmopathy. V shed 3 bases, J shed 8 bases, and the junction held 2 bases outside the gene matches. From germline, CDR1 is DFQATT and CDR2 SNEGSKA (reference sequence). The CDR3 consists of 12 residues. This clonotype was observed many times. RNA transcripts gave rise to amplified TCR beta CDR3 regions. TCR CDR3 regions were first amplified by RT-PCR with HTBI primers. MiXCR was run by TCRdb on the multiplex PCR reads, yielding one entry per CDR3 protein. The sample shows over 500,000 distinct CDR3 sequences, less than 15% of them seen only once.

The sequenced sample consisted of blood. The chain joins TRBV20-1 to TRBJ1-2, with TRBD1 identical over 11 bases. The clonotype was recovered from a middle-aged woman with Graves' hyperthyroidism. The CDR3, as DNA: TGCAGTGCTAGGGACAGGGGGCAAGGCTACACCTTC. This gives the protein CSARDRGQGYTF.